The rows below give T cell receptor beta chains drawn from one sample of a study of T cells in Graves' hyperthyroidism and ophthalmopathy. TCRdb re-called the multiplex PCR reads through MiXCR, storing one row per CDR3 protein. The sample consists of about 360,000 distinct CDR3 sequences, approximately 25% of them appearing once. What was sequenced was blood. Receptor source: a man aged 50 to 60 with Graves' hyperthyroidism. Both conserved end residues are part of each CDR3. Fields, in order: clone size, V gene, D gene, J gene, CDR3 DNA, CDR3 protein. A D gene is named only where the DNA matches it firmly. Size is stated for part of the rows, as once, few or many counts, or as a class when the clone is expanded.

abundance: few; v_gene: TRBV15; d_gene: .; j_gene: TRBJ1-1; CDR3nt: TGTGCCACCAGCCCGGGACGCGCCTCCCGGGCTTTCTTT; CDR3aa: CATSPGRASRAFF
abundance: .; v_gene: TRBV7-3; d_gene: TRBD2; j_gene: TRBJ2-1; CDR3nt: TGTGCCAGCAGCCGACTGCCGGGACTAGCGGATTCGAATGAGCAGTTCTTC; CDR3aa: CASSRLPGLADSNEQFF
abundance: few; v_gene: TRBV3-1; d_gene: .; j_gene: TRBJ2-7; CDR3nt: TGTGCCAGCAGCCATCGAGGGAGCTACGAGCAGTACTTC; CDR3aa: CASSHRGSYEQYF
abundance: many; v_gene: TRBV12-3/TRBV12-4; d_gene: TRBD1; j_gene: TRBJ1-1; CDR3nt: TGTGCCAGCAGCCGCGGGACAGTAAGGACTGAAGCTTTCTTT; CDR3aa: CASSRGTVRTEAFF
abundance: few; v_gene: TRBV7-2; d_gene: .; j_gene: TRBJ1-1; CDR3nt: TGTGCCAGCAGCGCTGACAGCCTAGACCCTGAAGCTTTCTTT; CDR3aa: CASSADSLDPEAFF
abundance: .; v_gene: TRBV24-1; d_gene: TRBD2; j_gene: TRBJ2-5; CDR3nt: TGTGCCACCAGTGACCCCGGGACTAGCGGAGGTTATCAAGAGACCCAGTACTTC; CDR3aa: CATSDPGTSGGYQETQYF
abundance: .; v_gene: TRBV28; d_gene: .; j_gene: TRBJ2-5; CDR3nt: TGTGCCAGCAGCCCCTCGGTAGGAACAGGGGAGACCCAGTACTTC; CDR3aa: CASSPSVGTGETQYF
abundance: few; v_gene: TRBV11-3; d_gene: .; j_gene: TRBJ1-1; CDR3nt: TGTGCCAGCAGCTTCGCGGGGGAAGGCACTGAAGCTTTCTTT; CDR3aa: CASSFAGEGTEAFF
abundance: .; v_gene: TRBV28; d_gene: .; j_gene: TRBJ1-4; CDR3nt: TGTGCCTCCCGGGACAAAAAATCAACTAATGAAAAACTGTTTTTT; CDR3aa: CASRDKKSTNEKLFF
abundance: .; v_gene: TRBV7-3; d_gene: .; j_gene: TRBJ2-2; CDR3nt: TGTGCCAGCAGTTTAAACCCAGGGACCCCCGGGGAGCTGTTTTTT; CDR3aa: CASSLNPGTPGELFF
abundance: many; v_gene: TRBV7-3; d_gene: TRBD1; j_gene: TRBJ2-1; CDR3nt: TGTGCCAGCAGCTTAATGGGGACAGAATACAATGAGCAGTTCTTC; CDR3aa: CASSLMGTEYNEQFF
abundance: .; v_gene: TRBV28; d_gene: .; j_gene: TRBJ2-5; CDR3nt: TGTGCCAGCACAGGGGCCAGAAGAGGCCAAGAGACCCAGTACTTC; CDR3aa: CASTGARRGQETQYF
abundance: .; v_gene: TRBV5-8; d_gene: TRBD1; j_gene: TRBJ2-7; CDR3nt: TGTGCCAGCAGCTTGGTACAGGGGCCCGCCAATGGTGAGCAGTACTTC; CDR3aa: CASSLVQGPANGEQYF
abundance: many; v_gene: TRBV5-1; d_gene: TRBD2; j_gene: TRBJ2-1; CDR3nt: TGCGCCAGCAGCTGGACCGGGACTAGCGACAATGAGCAGTTCTTC; CDR3aa: CASSWTGTSDNEQFF
abundance: many; v_gene: TRBV20-1; d_gene: .; j_gene: TRBJ1-5; CDR3nt: TGCAGTGCTCTCGACAGAGTTAGCAATCAGCCCCAGCATTTT; CDR3aa: CSALDRVSNQPQHF
abundance: .; v_gene: TRBV20-1; d_gene: .; j_gene: TRBJ2-3; CDR3nt: TGCAGTGCTAGAGATTGGGGGGGCACAGATACGCAGTATTTT; CDR3aa: CSARDWGGTDTQYF
abundance: .; v_gene: TRBV5-8; d_gene: .; j_gene: TRBJ1-2; CDR3nt: TGCGCCAGCAGCTTGGATGGGGGGAACTATGGCTACACCTTC; CDR3aa: CASSLDGGNYGYTF
abundance: many; v_gene: TRBV11-2; d_gene: .; j_gene: TRBJ2-3; CDR3nt: TGTGCCAGCAGGACAGGAACAGATACGCAGTATTTT; CDR3aa: CASRTGTDTQYF
abundance: many; v_gene: TRBV18; d_gene: TRBD1; j_gene: TRBJ2-5; CDR3nt: TGTGCCAGCTCACCGTTAGGGACAGACCAAGAGACCCAGTACTTC; CDR3aa: CASSPLGTDQETQYF
abundance: few; v_gene: TRBV5-5; d_gene: .; j_gene: TRBJ2-3; CDR3nt: TGTGCCAGCAGCTTGGCGGCTAGCGATACGCAGTATTTT; CDR3aa: CASSLAASDTQYF
abundance: many; v_gene: TRBV20-1; d_gene: .; j_gene: TRBJ2-7; CDR3nt: TGCAGTGCTAGAGATAGCAGGCGGAGCTCCTACGAGCAGTACTTC; CDR3aa: CSARDSRRSSYEQYF
abundance: .; v_gene: TRBV6-1; d_gene: .; j_gene: TRBJ2-2; CDR3nt: TGTGCCAGCAGTGAATTCCCTGGGGGTACCGGGGAGCTGTTTTTT; CDR3aa: CASSEFPGGTGELFF
abundance: .; v_gene: TRBV19; d_gene: TRBD2; j_gene: TRBJ2-3; CDR3nt: TGTGCCAGTAGTAGGACTAGCGCGAGCACAGATACGCAGTATTTT; CDR3aa: CASSRTSASTDTQYF
abundance: few; v_gene: TRBV7-2; d_gene: .; j_gene: TRBJ2-1; CDR3nt: TGTGCCAGCAGCAGCCGGGACACTCACTCCTACAATGAGCAGTTCTTC; CDR3aa: CASSSRDTHSYNEQFF